A single sample gave rise to the 27 T cell receptor beta chains below, sequenced in a study of early T cells in non-severe SARS-CoV-2 infection listed by TCRdb under 2021. The library was generated by 5' RACE. The data were produced on a NextSeq 500. The public reads were reanalyzed by TCRdb: fastp trimming at Q25, MiXCR alignment, in-frame beta chains only. Under each unique CDR3 protein, matching rows form one entry showing the most common genes and DNA. Recorded for this sample are under 40,000 distinct CDR3 sequences; about 6.3% of them occurred a single time. About 5.9% of the sample is in the top ten clones. The material sequenced was whole blood. Every receptor here comes from an adult who was a healthcare worker with PCR-confirmed SARS-CoV-2 infection or an uninfected control (not recorded which).

The J gene is TRBJ1-5, the V gene TRBV28; the D gene is possibly TRBD1 (5 bases). The germline V gene encodes CDR1 MDHEN and CDR2 SYDVKM. V lost 7 bases and J lost 4, with 11 bases in between. The CDR3 is made up of 13 amino acids. CDR3 residues: CASKGGANQPQHF. The CDR3 DNA reads as TGTGCCAGCAAAGGAGGGGCAAATCAGCCCCAGCATTTT. The full variable domain, rest sourced from reference TRBV28 and TRBJ1-5, is DVKVTQSSRYLVKRTGEKVFLECVQDMDHENMFWYRQDPGLGLRLIYFSYDVKMKEKGDIPEGYSVSREKKERFSLILESASTNQTSMYLCASKGGANQPQHFGDGTRLSIL.

The V call is TRBV7-9, the J call TRBJ2-5, with D maybe TRBD2 (7 bases). CDR3 length: 16 residues. The germline V and J ends were trimmed by 5 bases and 2 bases, with 18 bases remaining between them. The V gene's germline CDR1 is SEHNR and CDR2 FQNEAQ (reference sequence). The CDR3 DNA reads TGTGCCAGCAGCCGACCCCCAGGGGAGGGGCAAGAGACCCAGTACTTC. This encodes CASSRPPGEGQETQYF.

This chain connects TRBV7-9 to TRBJ1-1; 9 nucleotides match TRBD1. Germline-derived CDR1 and CDR2 are SEHNR and FQNEAQ (reference sequence). V trimming: 1 base; J trimming: 6 bases; junction bases outside the gene matches: 6. This CDR3 has 15 amino acids. CDR3 DNA sequence: TGTGCCAGCAGCTTAGGGCGGGGACAGGGCGCTGAAGCTTTCTTT. The encoded protein is CASSLGRGQGAEAFF.

In this sample, this clonotype turned up many times. This chain uses TRBV7-6 with TRBJ2-7; D not certain. V gave up 6 bases and J gave up 7 bases, with 10 bases separating them. This CDR3 comprises 11 residues. Germline loops: CDR1 SGHVS, CDR2 FNYEAQ. In nucleotides, the CDR3 is TGTGCCAGCAGTACCGTAGGGGAGCAGTACTTC. Translation: CASSTVGEQYF.

The gene calls are TRBV5-4 and TRBJ2-7; 10 bases are a match to TRBD2. From germline, CDR1 is SGHNT and CDR2 YYREEE (reference sequence). Losses at the gene ends were 0 bases for V and 5 bases for J; bases not matched to a gene: 8. The CDR3 is 16 amino acids. In DNA form, the CDR3 reads TGTGCCAGCAGCTTGGGCCAGCGGGAGGGCCTCGACGAGCAGTACTTC. Translating it yields CASSLGQREGLDEQYF.

As DNA, the CDR3 is TGCGCCAGCAGCCCAGGGACTAGCGTGCACAATGAGCAGTTCTTC. It codes for CASSPGTSVHNEQFF. V is TRBV5-1 and J is TRBJ2-1; TRBD2 matches 10 bases. There are 15 residues in the CDR3. The J segment lost 5 bases and the V segment lost 4 bases, leaving 6 bases of the junction unmatched. CDR1 and CDR2 from the germline V gene are SGHRS and YFSETQ.

The chain has TRBV12-3 or TRBV12-4 and TRBJ2-1; 7 bases are a match to TRBD2. Trimming removed 6 bases from V and 10 bases from J; junction bases left unmatched: 6. The CDR3 consists of 12 residues. The CDR3 region is CASRGTRGEQFF. In nucleotides, the CDR3 is TGTGCCAGCAGGGGAACGCGGGGGGAGCAGTTCTTC.

The V gene is TRBV23-1, the J gene TRBJ2-7; D possibly matches TRBD1 or TRBD2 (5 bases each). TRBV23-1 is treated as an ORF (open reading frame) with a function not yet certain. V was shortened by 8 bases and J by 3 bases, with 17 bases between the two germline ends. The CDR3 is 14 residues long. In nucleotides, the CDR3 is TGCGCCAGCCTTCCCGGGGCAGAACTCTACGAGCAGTACTTC. Its translation is CASLPGAELYEQYF.

This clonotype came up many times. The J gene is TRBJ2-5, the V gene TRBV2; weak D call: TRBD2 (5 bases). Germline loops: CDR1 SNHLY, CDR2 FYNNEI. The CDR3 loop spans 13 amino acids. Trimming took 4 bases from V and 4 from J, leaving 10 bases between them. The CDR3, as DNA: TGTGCCAGCAGTGCTCGGGAACTAGAGACCCAGTACTTC. Protein product: CASSARELETQYF.

The J gene is TRBJ2-2, the V gene TRBV2; D unresolved. Per the germline V gene, CDR1 is SNHLY and CDR2 is FYNNEI. Trimming removed 8 bases from V and 5 bases from J, with 33 bases in between. This CDR3 spans 20 amino acids. The CDR3 nucleotides are TGTGCCAGCGGCGACATGGGCAGGAAGGCTAGTCCGAAGGAAACCGGGGAGCTGTTTTTT. Its translation is CASGDMGRKASPKETGELFF.

This clonotype was observed at least ten times. The V gene is TRBV5-1, the J gene TRBJ2-1; D possibly corresponds to TRBD2 (6 bases). CDR1 and CDR2 (germline): SGHRS, YFSETQ. This CDR3 contains 13 residues. V lost 3 bases and J 4 bases, leaving 8 bases between the germline ends. The CDR3 region is CASSWEVYNEQFF. CDR3 DNA sequence: TGCGCCAGCAGCTGGGAGGTTTACAATGAGCAGTTCTTC.

This clonotype was counted many times. The chain recombines TRBV10-3 with TRBJ2-3, with 9 bases lining up with TRBD2. This CDR3 has 17 residues. Per the germline V gene, CDR1 is ENHRY and CDR2 is SYGVKD. J lost 6 bases, V lost 6 bases, and 16 bases had no gene match. The CDR3 protein is CAISHRPVAGGPDTQYF. The CDR3 nucleotides read TGTGCCATCAGCCATCGCCCGGTGGCGGGAGGGCCGGATACGCAGTATTTT.

The table lists this clonotype with many counts. DNA of the CDR3: TGTGCCAGCAGTTTGTGGCACAGGGAAGATGGCAATGAGCAGTTCTTC. Translating gives CASSLWHREDGNEQFF. This rearrangement joins TRBV28 to TRBJ2-1; a weak D match, TRBD1 (6 bases). Trimming removed 3 bases from V and 6 bases from J, with 18 bases in between. The CDR3 sequence is 16 residues long. Germline V lookup: CDR1 MDHEN, CDR2 SYDVKM. Full variable domain (outside the CDR3, taken from reference TRBV28 and TRBJ2-1): DVKVTQSSRYLVKRTGEKVFLECVQDMDHENMFWYRQDPGLGLRLIYFSYDVKMKEKGDIPEGYSVSREKKERFSLILESASTNQTSMYLCASSLWHREDGNEQFFGPGTRLTVL.

This clonotype was picked up one time. A much larger clone lies a single base off, so this may be a read error. The V call is TRBV9, the J call TRBJ1-1, with D possibly being TRBD1 (5 bases). In germline, CDR1 is SGDLS, CDR2 YYNGEE. The CDR3 is made up of 14 amino acids. The CDR3: CASSGQGANTEAIF. CDR3 in DNA: TGTGCCAGCTCCGGCCAGGGCGCGAACACTGAAGCTATCTTT.

The chain links TRBV19 to TRBJ1-4, with D possibly matching TRBD1 (6 bases). The V end lost 11 bases, the J end lost 3 bases, and 13 bases lay between the germline ends. There are 13 residues in the CDR3. Per the germline V gene, CDR1 is LNHDA and CDR2 is SQIVND (reference sequence). The CDR3 loop reads CAGRGGPNEKLFF. The CDR3 nucleotides read TGTGCCGGCAGGGGCGGGCCTAATGAAAAACTGTTTTTT.

This clonotype has just a few counts. This chain links TRBV6-2 or TRBV6-3 with TRBJ2-3; D not certain. Trimming shortened V by 5 bases and J by 0 bases, and 15 bases separated the two germline ends. The CDR3 is 16 residues long. CDR1 and CDR2 (germline): MNHEY, SVGEGT. The CDR3 coding sequence is TGTGCCAGCAGTACTGAACTGGCGAAAAGCACAGATACGCAGTATTTT. Translating gives CASSTELAKSTDTQYF.

V and J are TRBV5-1 and TRBJ2-7; a possible D gene is TRBD1 (5 bases). This CDR3 comprises 13 residues. Germline CDR1 reads SGHRS; CDR2 reads YFSETQ. V was cut by 2 bases and J by 3 bases, with 9 bases left in between. The CDR3 DNA sequence: TGCGCCAGCAGCTTTGGCAGGGACTACGAGCAGTACTTC. Translation gives CASSFGRDYEQYF. Full variable domain (missing parts from reference TRBV5-1 and TRBJ2-7): KAGVTQTPRYLIKTRGQQVTLSCSPISGHRSVSWYQQTPGQGLQFLFEYFSETQRNKGNFPGRFSGRQFSNSRSEMNVSTLELGDSALYLCASSFGRDYEQYFGPGTRLTVT.

Many counts were recorded for this clonotype. This chain connects TRBV12-3 or TRBV12-4 to TRBJ1-1, with D uncertain. The CDR3 has 15 amino acids. The ends were cut back, 5 bases at V and 10 bases at J, with 23 bases in the middle. For the CDR3, the DNA is TGTGCCAGCAGTCCCACATCACGGACGTCCCCCGGAGCTTTCTTT. Protein: CASSPTSRTSPGAFF.

This clonotype was recorded at least ten times. This sequence joins TRBV20-1 and TRBJ2-1, with D uncertain. Germline loops: CDR1 DFQATT, CDR2 SNEGSKA (reference sequence). This CDR3 has 14 amino acids. V shed 7 bases and J shed 3 bases, with 16 bases lying between them. DNA of the CDR3: TGCAGTGTCCCCAGCCAGTTAAGCTACAATGAGCAGTTCTTC. Its translation is CSVPSQLSYNEQFF.

The chain employs TRBV4-1 and TRBJ2-5; 8 bases are shared with TRBD2. V lost 1 base to trimming and J lost 3 bases; unmatched junction nucleotides: 7. CDR3 size: 16 residues. Germline V gene data show CDR1 as MGHRA and CDR2 as YSYEKL. The CDR3 loop is CASSQGLAGTKETQYF. The DNA of the CDR3 is TGCGCCAGCAGCCAAGGGTTAGCGGGGACCAAAGAGACCCAGTACTTC.

At least ten counts were recorded for this clonotype. The genes are TRBV4-3 and TRBJ2-3, with 14 nucleotides matching TRBD2. Trimming took 4 bases from V and 6 from J; bases not matched to a gene: 3. The CDR3 has 15 residues. From germline, CDR1 is LGHNA and CDR2 YSLEER. The CDR3 region has the DNA TGCGCCAGCAGCCTGGGACTAGCGGGAGAGGATACGCAGTATTTT. Its protein product is CASSLGLAGEDTQYF.

This clonotype has at least ten counts. The chain carries TRBV20-1 and TRBJ2-7; 8 bases match TRBD2. The CDR3 has 14 residues. The germline V gene has CDR1 DFQATT and CDR2 SNEGSKA (reference sequence). V lost 5 bases and J lost 4; bases outside the gene matches: 10. The CDR3 loop reads CSARVAGRGYEQYF. CDR3 in DNA: TGCAGTGCTCGAGTAGCGGGAAGGGGGTACGAGCAGTACTTC.

This clonotype appeared once. The chain joins TRBV4-3 to TRBJ2-7; perhaps TRBD2 as D (5 bases). The CDR3 spans 12 residues. V dropped 3 bases and J dropped 4 bases, with 7 bases sitting between them. Germline CDR1 reads LGHNA; CDR2 reads YSLEER. For the CDR3, the DNA is TGCGCCAGCAGCCATCGGGGATACGAGCAGTACTTC. This sequence encodes CASSHRGYEQYF.

This clonotype was seen more than once but under ten times. The genes are TRBV11-1 and TRBJ1-6; no definite D call. The CDR3 is made up of 13 amino acids. V was shortened by 2 bases and J by 8 bases, with 7 bases between the two germline ends. Germline-derived CDR1 and CDR2 are SGHAT and FQDESV (reference sequence). In DNA, the CDR3 is TGTGCCAGCAGCTTATTGCGGGATTCACCCCTCCACTTT. Translated: CASSLLRDSPLHF.

This clonotype has a count of ten or more. The CDR3 region has the DNA TGTGCCAGCAGCTTGCGCTCGACTAGCACAGATACGCAGTATTTT. This encodes CASSLRSTSTDTQYF. The chain uses TRBV5-6 and TRBJ2-3; D remains ambiguous. V lost 1 base and J 0 bases, leaving 9 bases between the germline ends. The CDR3 runs 15 residues. Germline V gene lookup returns CDR1 SGHDT and CDR2 YYEEEE. Looking up the rest from reference TRBV5-6 and TRBJ2-3 gives the full variable domain: DAGVTQSPTHLIKTRGQQVTLRCSPKSGHDTVSWYQQALGQGPQFIFQYYEEEERQRGNFPDRFSGHQFPNYSSELNVNALLLGDSALYLCASSLRSTSTDTQYFGPGTRLTVL.

In this sample, this clonotype turned up a few times. The chain carries TRBV18 and TRBJ2-7, with D unclear. Trimming removed 3 bases from V and 3 bases from J, with 9 bases in between. Germline lookup yields CDR1 KGHSH and CDR2 LQKENI. CDR3 length equals 13 residues. The CDR3 loop is CASSPSSLYEQYF. CDR3 sequence (DNA): TGTGCCAGCTCACCTTCGAGTCTCTACGAGCAGTACTTC.

The chain links TRBV29-1 to TRBJ1-4; D ambiguous. CDR3 size: 15 residues. V was trimmed by 6 bases and J by 0 bases, leaving 14 bases between them. The germline gives CDR1 SQVTM, CDR2 ANQGSEA. The CDR3 coding sequence is TGCAGCGTCGAGATTCGGGAGACAACTAATGAAAAACTGTTTTTT. Translated: CSVEIRETTNEKLFF.